The 21 T cell receptor beta chains listed next were all sequenced from one sample in a study of blood T cell repertoires in COVID-19. Generated by immunoSEQ multiplex PCR, the TCRdb table keeps only in-frame clones and is missing some. The data contain under 300,000 clones, about nine tenths of them singletons. The specimen was peripheral blood. The receptors were sampled from a woman aged 40 to 50 who had recovered from COVID-19.

The chain joins TRBV2 to TRBJ2-7, with D perhaps TRBD2 (6 bases). Between the trimmed V and J ends, which lost 4 bases and 0 bases, there was a span of 19 bases. Germline V gene sequence: CDR1 SNHLY, CDR2 FYNNEI. There are 17 residues in the CDR3. CDR3 DNA sequence: TGTGCCAGCAGTGTCCGCAGGGACTCAATAACCTCCTACGAGCAGTACTTC. It translates to CASSVRRDSITSYEQYF. Variable domain in full (rest from reference TRBV2 and TRBJ2-7): EPEVTQTPSHQVTQMGQEVILRCVPISNHLYFYWYRQILGQKVEFLVSFYNNEISEKSEIFDDQFSVERPDGSNFTLKIRSTKLEDSAMYFCASSVRRDSITSYEQYFGPGTRLTVT.

This sequence joins TRBV27 and TRBJ2-3; 8 positions match TRBD2. V was pared by 7 bases and J by 0 bases, with 15 bases of the junction left unmatched. Per germline, CDR1 MNHEY and CDR2 SMNVEV (reference sequence). CDR3 length: 18 amino acids. The CDR3 DNA is TGTGCCAGCACCAGGACCCACGTAGCGGGACTTAGCACAGATACGCAGTATTTT. Translating gives CASTRTHVAGLSTDTQYF.

The V gene is TRBV18, the J gene TRBJ2-5, with D perhaps matching TRBD1 (6 bases). In germline, CDR1 is KGHSH, CDR2 LQKENI. V dropped 4 bases and J dropped 1 base, with 10 bases sitting between them. The length of the CDR3 is 14 residues. The DNA for the CDR3 is TGTGCCAGCTCACTTCGGACAGCCCAAGAGACCCAGTACTTC. Encoded protein: CASSLRTAQETQYF.

The J gene is TRBJ2-5, the V gene TRBV11-2; TRBD2 matches at 7 bases. Per the germline V gene, CDR1 is SGHAT and CDR2 is FQNNGV. This CDR3 region has 14 residues. The trim removed 3 bases at V and 3 bases at J, leaving 4 bases unmatched. The CDR3: CASSFLGGKETQYF. In DNA form, the CDR3 reads TGTGCCAGCAGCTTTCTGGGGGGGAAAGAGACCCAGTACTTC.

V and J are TRBV19 and TRBJ2-2, with D perhaps matching TRBD2 (5 bases). The CDR3 covers 17 residues. V was cut by 3 bases and J by 1 base, with 15 bases left in between. The germline CDR1 and CDR2 sequences are LNHDA and SQIVND (reference sequence). CDR3: CASSIVSRVWNTGELFF. CDR3 DNA: TGTGCCAGTAGTATTGTTTCGAGGGTCTGGAACACCGGGGAGCTGTTTTTT.

The chain has TRBV15 and TRBJ2-1; D unclear. The CDR3 sequence is 15 residues long. Germline lookup yields CDR1 LNHNV and CDR2 YYDKDF (reference sequence). V was cut by 5 bases and J by 3 bases, with 14 bases left in between. For the CDR3, the DNA is TGTGCCACCAGCGATGCGGTTGGTCACTACAATGAGCAGTTCTTC. It codes for CATSDAVGHYNEQFF.

This clone was counted once. The genes are TRBV2 and TRBJ2-7; tentative D call: TRBD2 (6 bases). Per the germline V gene, CDR1 is SNHLY and CDR2 is FYNNEI. CDR3 length: 13 residues. Trimming shortened V by 6 bases and J by 2 bases, and 11 bases separated the two germline ends. This CDR3 reads CASRAGLPYEQYF. The CDR3, as DNA: TGTGCCAGCAGGGCGGGGCTACCCTACGAGCAGTACTTC.

This chain links TRBV11-2 with TRBJ2-1; D might be TRBD2 (6 bases). V lost 1 base and J lost 9, with 16 bases in between. CDR1 and CDR2 (germline): SGHAT, FQNNGV. The length of the CDR3 is 15 residues. The CDR3 here is CASSLVGGVGGEQFF. In DNA form, the CDR3 reads TGTGCCAGCAGCTTAGTTGGCGGGGTGGGAGGTGAGCAGTTCTTC.

The chain combines TRBV5-1 with TRBJ2-1, with D maybe TRBD2 (7 bases). CDR3 length equals 15 residues. Trimming removed 5 bases at V and 4 bases at J, with 16 bases between. Germline CDR1 and CDR2: SGHRS and YFSETQ. This CDR3 is CASRREGVPYNEQFF. Written as DNA, the CDR3 is TGCGCCAGCAGGAGGGAGGGGGTCCCTTACAATGAGCAGTTCTTC.

This clone was detected only a few times. CDR3: CASSVGGANQPQHF. The CDR3 DNA sequence: TGTGCCAGCAGCGTAGGGGGAGCCAATCAGCCCCAGCATTTT. This chain connects TRBV9 to TRBJ1-5; no firm D call. V was cut by 0 bases and J by 3 bases, with 7 bases left in between. From germline, CDR1 is SGDLS and CDR2 YYNGEE. The CDR3 is made up of 14 amino acids.

The chain has TRBV2 and TRBJ1-4, with D perhaps TRBD1 (6 bases). The ends were cut back, 6 bases at V and 7 bases at J, with 18 bases in the middle. The germline V gene has CDR1 SNHLY and CDR2 FYNNEI. The length of the CDR3 is 15 residues. Here the CDR3 reads CASRPGRGGSEKLFF. Here the CDR3 DNA reads TGTGCCAGCAGACCCGGGAGGGGGGGCAGTGAAAAACTGTTTTTT.

The rearrangement links TRBV9 to TRBJ2-7, with 9 bases lining up with TRBD1. The CDR3 has 15 residues. V shed 4 bases and J 5 bases; nucleotides not matched to a gene: 10. The germline V gene encodes CDR1 SGDLS and CDR2 YYNGEE. CDR3 region: CASSPPPGTGNEQYF. The CDR3, as DNA: TGTGCCAGCAGCCCCCCTCCCGGGACAGGGAACGAGCAGTACTTC.

The chain joins TRBV3-1 (or the pseudogene TRBV3-2) to TRBJ1-2, with 11 bases aligning to TRBD1. The trim removed 7 bases at V and 4 bases at J, leaving 5 bases unmatched. Germline-derived CDR1 and CDR2 are LGHDT and YNNKEL (reference sequence). This CDR3 contains 14 residues. CDR3 bases: TGTGCCAGCAACGGACAGGGGGCGAGCTATGGCTACACCTTC. Translation gives CASNGQGASYGYTF.

This chain links TRBV5-1 with TRBJ2-7, with 8 bases that match TRBD1. V shed 4 bases, J shed 1 base, and the junction held 4 bases outside the gene matches. The CDR3 length is 14 residues. The germline V gene has CDR1 SGHRS and CDR2 YFSETQ. CDR3 loop: CASSIDRGSYEQYF. The CDR3 coding sequence is TGCGCCAGCAGCATAGACAGGGGATCCTACGAGCAGTACTTC.

The rearrangement uses TRBV19 and TRBJ1-4; 7 nucleotides line up with TRBD1. V shed 4 bases, J shed 5 bases, and the junction held 7 bases outside the gene matches. Per germline, CDR1 LNHDA and CDR2 SQIVND (reference sequence). CDR3 length equals 15 residues. The DNA of the CDR3 is TGTGCCAGTAGTAACCGGCAGGGGGGAAATGAAAAACTGTTTTTT. Translation gives CASSNRQGGNEKLFF.

This chain uses TRBV28 with TRBJ2-1; D is ambiguous. This CDR3 has 15 amino acids. Trimming pared 5 bases from V and 0 bases from J, leaving 11 bases between. Germline lookup yields CDR1 MDHEN and CDR2 SYDVKM. The CDR3 DNA reads TGTGCCAGCAGTCGGTTCGTTTCCTCCTACAATGAGCAGTTCTTC. Protein: CASSRFVSSYNEQFF.

The genes are TRBV29-1 and TRBJ2-3, with a tentative D call TRBD2 (5 bases). V lost 4 bases and J 0 bases, leaving 11 bases between the germline ends. CDR1 is SQVTM, CDR2 ANQGSEA, per germline. The CDR3 runs 14 residues. Here the CDR3 reads CSVGLASSTDTQYF. The CDR3 nucleotides read TGCAGCGTTGGTCTAGCCTCGAGCACAGATACGCAGTATTTT.

J is TRBJ1-4 and V is TRBV29-1, with 7 bases aligning to TRBD1. The CDR3 covers 13 residues. The germline V gene encodes CDR1 SQVTM and CDR2 ANQGSEA. V gave up 6 bases and J gave up 3 bases; unmatched junction bases: 4. Written as DNA, the CDR3 is TGCAGCGTGATGACAGGGTCTAATGAAAAACTGTTTTTT. Translation: CSVMTGSNEKLFF.

V usage is TRBV6-5 and J usage is TRBJ2-2; D possibly corresponds to TRBD1 (6 bases). Germline values: CDR1 MNHEY, CDR2 SVGAGI. Between the trimmed V and J ends, which lost 5 bases and 3 bases, there was a span of 13 bases. The CDR3 has 15 residues. The CDR3 here is CASSPGVMDTGELFF. In DNA form, the CDR3 reads TGTGCCAGCAGTCCAGGGGTTATGGACACCGGGGAGCTGTTTTTT.

Of note for this clone: Other DNA sequences within the sample encode an identical CDR3. The chain carries TRBV19 and TRBJ2-2; 7 nucleotides agree with TRBD2. Germline assignment: CDR1 LNHDA and CDR2 SQIVND (reference sequence). The CDR3 consists of 14 residues. J was trimmed by 1 base and V by 4 bases; bases with no gene match: 0. CDR3: CASSSGGNTGELFF. The CDR3, as DNA: TGTGCCAGTAGTAGCGGGGGGAACACCGGGGAGCTGTTTTTT.

V and J are TRBV10-3 and TRBJ2-1; no definite D call. Germline CDR1 ENHRY, CDR2 SYGVKD. The ends were cut back, 11 bases at V and 0 bases at J, with 11 bases in the middle. This CDR3 comprises 13 residues. This CDR3 is CASTRGSYNEQFF. CDR3 bases: TGTGCCTCGACCAGAGGCTCCTACAATGAGCAGTTCTTC.